The sequence of this T cell receptor beta chain was determined in a study of T-cell memory formation after mild COVID-19. Study results and limitations: SARS-CoV-2 specificity of second-wave clones peaking day 37 was unconfirmed. Clones contracting across day 15 to 85 had a balanced CD4/CD8 profile; later expanding clones leaned CD4+. Mainly in CM and EM were contracting CD4+ clones; CD8+ were in EMRA.

TCR alpha and TCR beta cDNA libraries carrying sample barcodes and UMIs were produced by 5'RACE using constant-segment primers. From the 5' RACE reads, TCRdb called clonotypes with MiXCR, one entry per CDR3 protein. The table has roughly 50,000 distinct CDR3 sequences, over 7.5% seen once. The length of the CDR3 is 14 residues. V lost 0 bases and J 6 bases, leaving 8 bases between the germline ends. In germline, CDR1 is MNHEY, CDR2 SVGAGI. A remark on this clonotype: The antigen remains unidentified.

The sample consisted of PBMCs or a T cell subset sorted from them (not recorded which). The rearrangement links TRBV6-5 to TRBJ2-2; no clear D gene. This receptor was taken from a man between 18 and 29 years old who had mild COVID-19 (a few samples of this study predate the infection). Cell type and time point are not known. In nucleotides, the CDR3 is TGTGCCAGCAGTTACTCGAATAGCCCCGGGGAGCTGTTTTTT. Amino acids: CASSYSNSPGELFF.